Given below is one T cell receptor (beta chain) in context. What it recognizes is unknown. V dropped 3 bases and J dropped 0; count of bases not matched to a gene: 3. The CDR3 is 16 residues long. The V gene's germline CDR1 is MNHNS and CDR2 SASEGT. The data derive from a study of cytomegalovirus exposure and HLA in healthy donors. Study results and caveats: As was reported, the classifier diagnosed cytomegalovirus status with high specificity and sensitivity. It was reported that TCR beta sequences correctly inferred the HLA-A and HLA-B alleles for most subjects. Presence/absence analyses took donor sequencing depth as roughly uniform.

Amplification used 60 Vbeta primers and 13 Jbeta primers. Produced via immunoSEQ multiplex PCR; TCRdb's table is partial and in-frame only. The sample data list just under 60,000 clones. Material for sequencing was PBMCs. This TCR was sampled from a male donor in good health and CMV-seronegative. The chain combines TRBV6-1 with TRBJ1-1, with 11 positions matching TRBD1. CDR3 DNA sequence: TGTGCCAGCAGTGACGGGACAGGGGGGGTGAACACTGAAGCTTTCTTT. Residues: CASSDGTGGVNTEAFF.